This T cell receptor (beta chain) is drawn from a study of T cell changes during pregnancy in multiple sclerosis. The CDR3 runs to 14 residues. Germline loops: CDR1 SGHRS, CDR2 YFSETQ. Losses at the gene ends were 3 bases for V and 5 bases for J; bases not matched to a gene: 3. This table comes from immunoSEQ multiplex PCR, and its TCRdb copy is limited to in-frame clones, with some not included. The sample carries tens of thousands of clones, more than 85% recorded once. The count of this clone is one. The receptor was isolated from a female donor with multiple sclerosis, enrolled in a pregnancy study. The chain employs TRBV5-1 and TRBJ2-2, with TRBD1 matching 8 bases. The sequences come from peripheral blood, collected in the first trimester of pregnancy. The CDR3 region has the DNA TGCGCCAGCAGCTCTCGGACAGGGACCGGGGAGCTGTTTTTT. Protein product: CASSSRTGTGELFF.